This T cell receptor (beta chain) was sequenced during a study of shared clonotypes between healthy human individuals. General study points: Donor scarcity curtailed the genetic and exposure-history diversity represented herein. Naive subsets typically showed greater estimated richness than memory subsets. Measured sharing among donors was expected to vary with sequencing depth.

V was clipped by 5 bases and J by 0 bases; unmatched bases: 11. This CDR3 comprises 18 residues. Germline V gene sequence: CDR1 ENHRY, CDR2 SYGVKD. The table lists this clone with a few counts. Antigen: not known. Sequencing was performed with immunoSEQ multiplex PCR; in TCRdb, only in-frame clones are kept and a portion is missing. The sample carries hundreds of thousands of clones, approximately 79% recorded once. The gene calls are TRBV10-3 and TRBJ2-3; TRBD2 matches at 10 bases. Sequences were obtained from memory CD4+ T cells sorted from blood. Subset of the sample: CD45RA-negative fraction. The source is a woman aged 25 to 45 in good health. CDR3 in amino acids: CAISRPASGSSSTDTQYF. The CDR3 DNA reads as TGTGCCATCAGTAGGCCGGCTAGCGGGAGCTCTAGCACAGATACGCAGTATTTT.